This T cell receptor beta chain was found in a study of blood T cell repertoires in COVID-19. Per the original methods: For nucleated cells, counts were estimated from reference gene primer amplification. TCRdb keeps only in-frame clones here, not all; method: immunoSEQ multiplex PCR. The V and J calls and clone size were taken over from that table, and D and trimming were inferred from the DNA. The table lists 98,000 or so clones, less than 75% of them singletons, with less than 2% in the top ten. The clonotype comes from a woman in her 40s with acute or convalescent COVID-19. The sample comprised peripheral blood.

DNA for the CDR3: TGTGCCAGCAGCACTCACCGGGACAGGGGCTATGAGCAGTTCTTC. Translation gives CASSTHRDRGYEQFF. The J gene is TRBJ2-1, the V gene TRBV7-2; the match to TRBD1 covers 10 bases. The CDR3 is made up of 15 amino acids. Losses at the gene ends were 5 bases for V and 8 bases for J; bases not matched to a gene: 9. Looked up from germline, CDR1 is SGHTA and CDR2 is FQGNSA.